This TCR beta chain was sequenced for a study of T-cell reconstitution after alpha-beta-depleted transplantation in children. Overall study findings and caveats: A year had passed since transplant, and T-cell counts and diversity by then came mostly from newly produced T cells.

CDR3 size: 13 residues. Trimming removed 2 bases at V and 5 bases at J, with 10 bases between. In germline, CDR1 is LGHNA, CDR2 YNFKEQ. This sample's TCRbeta library carried unique molecular identifier barcodes. TCRdb reprocessed the PCR reads with MiXCR, giving one entry per CDR3 protein. The table has hundreds of thousands of distinct CDR3 sequences, 15% to 20% seen once; the top ten hold around two fifths. This clonotype was seen more than once but under ten times. Its antigen is unknown. This specimen was PBMCs, mostly from graft donor cells, taken 360 days after TCRalphabeta/CD19-depleted stem cell transplant. The clonotype originates from a male patient between 2 and 9 years old who had a stem cell transplant for acute lymphoblastic leukemia, so the T cells may come from the graft donor. The chain combines TRBV4-2 with TRBJ2-7; D is unresolved. CDR3 DNA sequence: TGTGCCAGCAGCCAACCTGGATGGGACGAGCAGTACTTC. It translates to CASSQPGWDEQYF.